This passage covers 22 T cell receptor beta chains from one sample sequenced in a study of T-cell memory formation after mild COVID-19. TCRdb reprocessed the 5' RACE reads with MiXCR, giving one entry per CDR3 protein. This table has 200,000 to 300,000 distinct CDR3 sequences, over 15% appearing once. Sequencing input: PBMCs or a T cell subset sorted from them (not recorded which). The receptors shown here come from a man younger than 35 who had mild COVID-19 (a few samples of this study predate the infection). Cell type and time point are not known.

The genes are TRBV7-2 and TRBJ2-7; D gene uncertain. The ends were cut back, 0 bases at V and 4 bases at J, with 13 bases in the middle. CDR1 is SGHTA, CDR2 FQGNSA, per germline. The CDR3 has 15 residues. The chain's CDR3 is CASSLASQATYEQYF. Written as DNA, the CDR3 is TGTGCCAGCAGCTTAGCGTCTCAGGCGACATACGAGCAGTACTTC.

V gene TRBV6-1 combines with J gene TRBJ2-3; weak D call: TRBD2 (6 bases). Trimming left V 7 bases short and J 4 bases short, with 15 bases between. Germline V lookup: CDR1 MNHNS, CDR2 SASEGT. The CDR3 spans 14 residues. Here the CDR3 reads CASKMLTSADTQYF. The CDR3 coding sequence is TGTGCCAGCAAAATGTTGACTAGTGCAGATACGCAGTATTTT.

This chain joins TRBV3-1 and TRBJ1-4; D remains unclear. The V end was cut by 1 base, the J end by 0 bases, with 6 bases between. The germline V gene has CDR1 LGHDT and CDR2 YNNKEL (reference sequence). The CDR3 runs to 15 residues. CDR3 coding DNA: TGTGCCAGCAGCCAAGGACAAACAACTAATGAAAAACTGTTTTTT. Protein: CASSQGQTTNEKLFF.

The chain uses TRBV6-6 and TRBJ1-5; D perhaps matches TRBD1 (6 bases). CDR1 and CDR2 from the germline V gene are MNHNY and SVGAGI (reference sequence). CDR3 length: 15 residues. V lost 7 bases to trimming and J lost 2 bases, with 15 bases between them. CDR3 in amino acids: CASKSGDWRNQPQHF. DNA of the CDR3: TGTGCCAGCAAGTCAGGGGATTGGCGCAATCAGCCCCAGCATTTT.

The CDR3 sequence: CASSGAGRYGYTF. The CDR3 region has the DNA TGTGCCAGCAGCGGGGCAGGGCGCTATGGCTACACCTTC. The chain couples TRBV2 to TRBJ1-2; tentatively, D is TRBD1 (5 bases). This CDR3 is 13 amino acids long. V lost 6 bases and J lost 4, with 12 bases in between. The germline gives CDR1 SNHLY, CDR2 FYNNEI.

V is TRBV20-1 and J is TRBJ2-1; tentatively, D is TRBD1 or TRBD2 (7 bases each). The CDR3 is made up of 12 amino acids. The germline gives CDR1 DFQATT, CDR2 SNEGSKA (reference sequence). V dropped 7 bases and J dropped 9 bases, with 16 bases sitting between them. The CDR3 DNA is TGCAGTGGGGCAACAGGGGAGGGTGAGCAGTTCTTC. Translation: CSGATGEGEQFF.

This sequence joins TRBV12-5 and TRBJ1-1, with D hard to call. Trimming took off 5 bases at V and 6 bases at J, with 19 bases between the two ends. CDR3 length: 15 residues. From germline, CDR1 is LGHNT and CDR2 FRNRAP. The CDR3 bases are TGTGCTAGTGGTCGTGAACTGCCCCCTAATGCTGAAGCTTTCTTT. Amino acid sequence: CASGRELPPNAEAFF.

The sample holds a few counts of this clonotype. The chain is built from TRBV5-1 and TRBJ1-3; TRBD1 aligns across 7 bases. The germline gives CDR1 SGHRS, CDR2 YFSETQ. J was trimmed by 4 bases and V by 6 bases; bases with no gene match: 4. CDR3 length: 13 amino acids. The CDR3: CASTTGAGNTIYF. As DNA, the CDR3 is TGCGCCAGCACCACAGGGGCCGGAAACACCATATATTTT.

The chain combines TRBV20-1 with TRBJ2-3, with 12 bases that match TRBD2. This CDR3 is 15 amino acids long. Germline values: CDR1 DFQATT, CDR2 SNEGSKA (reference sequence). Trimming at V came to 1 base and at J to 4 bases, leaving 3 bases not matched to a gene. CDR3 DNA sequence: TGCAGTGCTAGAGCCCTAGCGGGGGGGCCAGATACGCAGTATTTT. It specifies CSARALAGGPDTQYF.

This clonotype was detected only a few times. The V call is TRBV7-9, the J call TRBJ1-1, with D possibly matching TRBD1 (5 bases). V gave up 5 bases and J gave up 4 bases, with 17 bases separating them. Germline V gene data show CDR1 as SEHNR and CDR2 as FQNEAQ (reference sequence). This CDR3 is 15 amino acids long. The CDR3 loop is CASSRTLAGGTEAFF. In DNA form, the CDR3 reads TGTGCCAGCAGCCGGACCCTAGCCGGGGGCACTGAAGCTTTCTTT.

This CDR3 is CATSDYNSDYGYTF. CDR3 coding DNA: TGTGCCACCAGTGATTATAACAGCGACTATGGCTACACCTTC. The chain employs TRBV24-1 and TRBJ1-2; D is undetermined. The CDR3 is 14 residues long. Trimming removed 2 bases from V and 3 bases from J, with 9 bases in between. Germline loops: CDR1 KGHDR, CDR2 SFDVKD.

Only a few counts were recorded for this clonotype. The chain uses TRBV5-1 and TRBJ2-7; tentatively, D is TRBD1 (5 bases). Between the trimmed V and J ends, which lost 0 bases and 4 bases, there was a span of 14 bases. Germline V gene sequence: CDR1 SGHRS, CDR2 YFSETQ. The CDR3 runs 15 residues. As DNA, the CDR3 is TGCGCCAGCAGCTTGGATAGCACAGGCGGATACGAGCAGTACTTC. Protein sequence: CASSLDSTGGYEQYF.

This clonotype was seen only a few times. The chain has TRBV7-8 and TRBJ2-3; a weak D match, TRBD1 (6 bases). Looked up from germline, CDR1 is SGHVS and CDR2 is FQNEAQ. Trimming took off 4 bases at V and 6 bases at J, with 20 bases between the two ends. CDR3 length: 16 amino acids. CDR3 sequence reads: CASSYLRFDRSDTQYF. The CDR3 coding sequence is TGTGCCAGCAGCTACCTCCGATTCGACAGGTCCGATACGCAGTATTTT.

This rearrangement joins TRBV4-1 to TRBJ1-2; possibly TRBD1 for D (5 bases). V was clipped by 4 bases and J by 4 bases, with 22 bases between them. The CDR3 is 17 residues long. CDR1 and CDR2 (germline): MGHRA, YSYEKL. The chain's CDR3 is CASSRGHRSTEPYGYTF. As DNA, the CDR3 is TGCGCCAGCAGCCGCGGACACCGAAGTACAGAACCCTATGGCTACACCTTC.

This chain joins TRBV7-6 and TRBJ1-6; D is unresolved. V shed 8 bases and J shed 11 bases, with 13 bases lying between them. The CDR3 is 12 amino acids. The germline V gene encodes CDR1 SGHVS and CDR2 FNYEAQ. CDR3 sequence reads: CASRWSPAPLHF. Here the CDR3 DNA reads TGTGCCAGCCGTTGGTCGCCGGCACCCCTCCACTTT.

This clonotype turned up a few times. V and J are TRBV6-1 and TRBJ1-5, with unresolved D. V gave up 10 bases and J gave up 4 bases, with 8 bases separating them. Looked up from germline, CDR1 is MNHNS and CDR2 is SASEGT. CDR3 length equals 11 residues. This CDR3 is CATRENQPQHF. The CDR3 DNA reads TGTGCCACCAGAGAGAATCAGCCCCAGCATTTT.

As DNA, the CDR3 is TGTGCCAGCAGCTTAACAGGGGTTATCCCAAATGAGCAGTTCTTC. Its protein is CASSLTGVIPNEQFF. This chain links TRBV7-8 with TRBJ2-1, with 7 bases lining up with TRBD1. This CDR3 has 15 residues. Germline V CDR1 and CDR2: SGHVS, FQNEAQ. V gave up 2 bases and J gave up 7 bases; unmatched junction bases: 8. The full variable domain, its missing parts supplied by reference TRBV7-8 and TRBJ2-1, is GAGVSQSPRYKVAKRGQDVALRCDPISGHVSLFWYQQALGQGPEFLTYFQNEAQLDKSGLPSDRFFAERPEGSVSTLKIQRTQQEDSAVYLCASSLTGVIPNEQFFGPGTRLTVL.

This clonotype was picked up a small number of times. The rearrangement links TRBV28 to TRBJ2-1; possibly TRBD2 for D (7 bases). Trimming removed 4 bases at V and 0 bases at J, with 13 bases between. The CDR3 totals 16 residues. Germline V gene lookup returns CDR1 MDHEN and CDR2 SYDVKM. CDR3 DNA sequence: TGTGCCAGCAGTTCCGGGGGGCTAAGCTCCTACAATGAGCAGTTCTTC. Translation: CASSSGGLSSYNEQFF.

This clonotype was seen ten or more times. The chain joins TRBV12-3 or TRBV12-4 to TRBJ2-1; TRBD1 or TRBD2 may be the D gene (6 bases each). CDR3 length: 17 residues. The V end was cut by 0 bases, the J end by 2 bases, with 14 bases between. The CDR3 here is CASSLAEGGRAYNEQFF. The DNA for the CDR3 is TGTGCCAGCAGTTTAGCGGAGGGGGGTCGCGCCTACAATGAGCAGTTCTTC.

This clonotype was detected many times. The chain uses TRBV7-2 and TRBJ1-1; no clear D gene. Germline CDR1 SGHTA, CDR2 FQGNSA. The CDR3 sequence is 13 residues long. With 2 bases removed from V and 2 bases from J, the gap between germline ends came to 6 bases. The CDR3 sequence: CASSLSENTEAFF. The CDR3 DNA sequence: TGTGCCAGCAGCTTATCAGAAAACACTGAAGCTTTCTTT.

Concerning this clonotype: One junction end disagrees with the germline gene, perhaps due to a read error. The chain links TRBV7-7 to TRBJ2-5, with TRBD1 identical over 8 bases. CDR3 length: 14 amino acids. The germline V gene has CDR1 SSHAT and CDR2 FNYEAQ (reference sequence). The CDR3 DNA is TGTGCTAGCAGCTCGACAGGGGATCTAGGGACCCAGTACTTC. Protein: CASSSTGDLGTQYF.

This chain joins TRBV5-1 and TRBJ1-3; D is possibly TRBD1 (5 bases). In germline, CDR1 is SGHRS, CDR2 YFSETQ. There are 16 residues in the CDR3. V lost 1 base and J 0 bases, leaving 11 bases between the germline ends. In DNA, the CDR3 is TGCGCCAGCAGCTTGATCGGGACGGACTCTGGAAACACCATATATTTT. Protein: CASSLIGTDSGNTIYF.